This T cell receptor (beta chain) emerged from a study of T-cell reconstitution after alpha-beta-depleted transplantation in children. V shed 1 base and J shed 1 base, with 16 bases lying between them. CDR1 MGHRA and CDR2 YSYEKL come from the germline V gene. CDR3 length equals 17 residues. This clonotype was counted many times. The antigen is unknown. Notes on the study in general: Newly made T cells mostly supplied T-cell counts and diversity one year after transplant. In patients about two months after transplant, alpha-beta T cells reportedly arose from several hundred expanded graft clones.

A TCRbeta library incorporating unique molecular identifiers was prepared. TCRdb reprocessed the PCR reads with MiXCR, giving one entry per CDR3 protein. The sample has about 180,000 distinct CDR3 sequences, around 10% seen once. This specimen consisted of PBMCs, obtained before TCRalphabeta/CD19-depleted stem cell transplant. V usage is TRBV4-1 and J usage is TRBJ1-1; D is unclear. This TCR was recovered from a boy aged 2 to 10 with acute myeloid leukemia, due to receive a stem cell transplant. The CDR3 loop is CASSQVSHRPGNTEAFF. The CDR3, as DNA: TGCGCCAGCAGCCAAGTAAGTCATCGTCCGGGGAACACTGAAGCTTTCTTT.